This T cell receptor (beta chain) came from a study of T cells after yellow fever vaccination. Study background: When fractions had low cell numbers, they were prepared with SMART-Seq v4 Ultra Low Input.

Notes on the study in general: The secondary response showed a weaker magnitude and a faster peak, day 5 versus 15.

About this clonotype: The antigen is not known.

One entry per CDR3 protein, called by TCRdb with MiXCR from the 5' RACE reads. The table lists 610,000 or so distinct CDR3 sequences, approximately 13% of them singletons. Trimming stripped 2 bases from V and 1 base from J, with 10 bases between. Germline V lookup: CDR1 SGHAT, CDR2 FQNNGV. The CDR3 contains 15 residues. The genes are TRBV11-2 and TRBJ2-3, with a tentative D call TRBD2 (5 bases). The sample was PBMCs, taken on the day of the yellow fever booster vaccination. The TCR was taken from a man aged 25-40 years who received the YFV17D yellow fever vaccine. The DNA for the CDR3 is TGTGCCAGCAGCTTAACGGAGGCCCGCACAGATACGCAGTATTTT. Translating gives CASSLTEARTDTQYF.